This entry features one T cell receptor (beta chain) sequence. What it recognizes is unknown. The repertoire was sequenced with immunoSEQ multiplex PCR; TCRdb's copy has only in-frame clones and lacks some. The data hold about 25,000 clones, with around three quarters observed a single time. This specimen belongs to a study of PD-1 blockade in classical Hodgkin lymphoma. Across the whole study: Nivolumab dosed at 3 mg/kg went to patients intravenously every 2 weeks.

Time point in this sample: cycle 4 day 1 (C4D1), after less than seven weeks of nivolumab. Each patient relapsed following autologous stem cell transplantation, and prior brentuximab vedotin exposure differed. Points from the study as a whole: Healthy donors were reported to have higher baseline TCR diversity than newly diagnosed patients. CD4+ but not CD8+ TCR diversity rose significantly by C4D1. Whoever responded completely had baseline diversity much like that seen in newly diagnosed patients.

The clonotype comes from a human donor with classical Hodgkin lymphoma. Sequenced here: peripheral blood mononuclear cells (PBMCs), sampled before the fourth cycle of nivolumab.

The CDR3 DNA reads as TGTGCCAGCAGGCAAGACAGAATAAGCAATGAGCAGTTCTTC. As protein: CASRQDRISNEQFF. The rearrangement uses TRBV5-4 and TRBJ2-1; perhaps TRBD1 as D (5 bases). The CDR3 runs 14 residues. The V gene lost 5 bases and the J gene lost 6 bases, with 15 bases spanning the gap. Per the germline V gene, CDR1 is SGHNT and CDR2 is YYREEE (reference sequence).